This passage covers 25 T cell receptor beta chains from one sample sequenced in a study of blood T cell repertoires in COVID-19. The protocol was immunoSEQ multiplex PCR, while the TCRdb copy is restricted to in-frame clones and leaves out a portion. The sample has more than 300,000 clones, 65% to 90% seen once. The sample taken for sequencing was PBMCs or T cells enriched from blood (not recorded which). Receptor source: a woman aged 18-35 years who had recovered from COVID-19.

This clone was observed a handful of times. The chain is built from TRBV27 and TRBJ2-3; possibly TRBD2 for D (7 bases). CDR3 length: 19 residues. V dropped 1 base and J dropped 0 bases, with 20 bases sitting between them. The germline gives CDR1 MNHEY, CDR2 SMNVEV (reference sequence). The CDR3 loop reads CASSLWGTRGARSTDTQYF. CDR3 DNA: TGTGCCAGCAGTTTATGGGGGACCCGGGGGGCACGCAGCACAGATACGCAGTATTTT.

The rearrangement uses TRBV19 and TRBJ1-3, with D hard to call. Germline values: CDR1 LNHDA, CDR2 SQIVND (reference sequence). The CDR3 loop spans 10 amino acids. The V end lost 6 bases, the J end lost 5 bases, and 2 bases lay between the germline ends. The CDR3 sequence is CASSRNTIYF. The CDR3 nucleotides are TGTGCCAGTAGCAGAAACACCATATATTTT.

This clone came up a few times. The V call is TRBV27, the J call TRBJ1-2; TRBD1 is a possible D gene (5 bases). The germline V gene has CDR1 MNHEY and CDR2 SMNVEV (reference sequence). This CDR3 has 15 amino acids. Trimming shortened V by 6 bases and J by 2 bases, and 16 bases separated the two germline ends. CDR3 sequence: CASRIQGGINYGYTF. The DNA for the CDR3 is TGTGCCAGCAGAATTCAGGGAGGGATAAACTATGGCTACACCTTC.

J is TRBJ1-1 and V is TRBV30, with D possibly TRBD1 on 5 matching bases. In germline, CDR1 is GTSNPN, CDR2 SVGIG (reference sequence). This CDR3 has 12 amino acids. V dropped 5 bases and J dropped 6 bases, with 13 bases sitting between them. The CDR3 region is CAWAGLMAEAFF. CDR3 bases: TGTGCCTGGGCAGGGTTGATGGCTGAAGCTTTCTTT.

This clone was seen a few times. The genes are TRBV6-5 and TRBJ1-4; maybe TRBD1 (6 bases). V lost 0 bases and J 8 bases, leaving 13 bases between the germline ends. The V gene's germline CDR1 is MNHEY and CDR2 SVGAGI. The CDR3 consists of 15 residues. CDR3 region: CASSYSYRESEKLFF. DNA for the CDR3: TGTGCCAGCAGTTACTCTTACAGGGAAAGCGAAAAACTGTTTTTT.

The chain couples TRBV6-5 to TRBJ1-1; 8 bases are a match to TRBD1. Trimming cost V 6 bases and J 1 base; bases outside gene matches: 4. The germline gives CDR1 MNHEY, CDR2 SVGAGI. This CDR3 has 14 residues. CDR3 in DNA: TGTGCCAGCAGGCTGACAGGGGAGAACACTGAAGCTTTCTTT. This codes for CASRLTGENTEAFF.

The gene calls are TRBV7-3 and TRBJ2-3, with D possibly matching TRBD1 (6 bases). The CDR3 spans 14 residues. The V end lost 0 bases, the J end lost 5 bases, and 9 bases lay between the germline ends. Germline CDR1 is SGHTA and CDR2 is FQGTGA. The CDR3 DNA reads as TGTGCCAGCAGCTTAACGGCGGACAGAGATACGCAGTATTTT. As protein: CASSLTADRDTQYF.

This chain uses TRBV3-1 (or the pseudogene TRBV3-2) with TRBJ2-1; D perhaps matches TRBD1 (5 bases). V was cut by 1 base and J by 8 bases, with 9 bases left in between. CDR3 size: 13 residues. From germline, CDR1 is LGHDT and CDR2 YNNKEL (reference sequence). The CDR3 here is CASSQGGQYEQFF. The DNA of the CDR3 is TGTGCCAGCAGCCAAGGGGGCCAGTATGAGCAGTTCTTC.

The V gene is TRBV6-1, the J gene TRBJ1-5; no reliable D call. Germline assignment: CDR1 MNHNS and CDR2 SASEGT. The CDR3 is made up of 18 amino acids. Trimming stripped 2 bases from V and 0 bases from J, with 17 bases between. The DNA for the CDR3 is TGTGCCAGCAGTGAACAGACATTCTCGGGGTATAGCAATCAGCCCCAGCATTTT. Translated: CASSEQTFSGYSNQPQHF.

The rearrangement uses TRBV28 and TRBJ1-4, with 7 bases fitting TRBD1. V gave up 4 bases and J gave up 6 bases; unmatched junction bases: 5. This CDR3 region has 14 residues. Germline assignment: CDR1 MDHEN and CDR2 SYDVKM. CDR3 sequence: CASSSRQGDEKLFF. For the CDR3, the DNA is TGTGCCAGCAGTTCCCGACAGGGAGATGAAAAACTGTTTTTT.

The gene calls are TRBV11-2 and TRBJ2-7; maybe TRBD2 (6 bases). The germline V and J ends were trimmed by 1 base and 5 bases, with 15 bases remaining between them. The germline CDR1 and CDR2 sequences are SGHAT and FQNNGV. CDR3 length: 15 amino acids. This chain's CDR3 is CASSLGGIIFDEQYF. Here the CDR3 DNA reads TGTGCCAGCAGCTTAGGCGGGATCATCTTCGACGAGCAGTACTTC.

This clone occurred once. The chain has TRBV19 and TRBJ1-3; D is unclear. The CDR3 is 15 residues long. Trimming removed 5 bases at V and 3 bases at J, with 14 bases between. Germline V gene lookup returns CDR1 LNHDA and CDR2 SQIVND (reference sequence). The CDR3 nucleotides read TGTGCCAGTAGTGCTAGGTTCTACTATGGAAACACCATATATTTT. Translation gives CASSARFYYGNTIYF.

The genes are TRBV7-6 and TRBJ2-1; D gene ambiguous. The V gene's germline CDR1 is SGHVS and CDR2 FNYEAQ. With 5 bases removed from V and 1 base from J, the gap between germline ends came to 6 bases. The CDR3 extends over 13 amino acids. Written as DNA, the CDR3 is TGTGCCAGCAGCCCCCGGTCCTACAATGAGCAGTTCTTC. It encodes CASSPRSYNEQFF.

The CDR3 region has the DNA TGTGCCAGCTCACCCCCAGACAGGGTTGGTCAGCCCCAGCATTTT. This translates into CASSPPDRVGQPQHF. This chain connects TRBV18 to TRBJ1-5, with 7 bases identical to TRBD1. CDR1 is KGHSH and CDR2 is LQKENI in the germline V gene. J gave up 6 bases and V 3 bases, and 8 bases lay outside the gene matches. The CDR3 extends over 15 amino acids.

The chain has TRBV7-3 and TRBJ2-7; TRBD2 aligns across 11 bases. The length of the CDR3 is 14 residues. Germline assignment: CDR1 SGHTA and CDR2 FQGTGA. J gave up 7 bases and V 5 bases, and 7 bases lay outside the gene matches. The CDR3 region is CASSQTSGGGEQYF. For the CDR3, the DNA is TGTGCCAGCAGCCAAACTAGCGGGGGCGGAGAGCAGTACTTC. Drawing the rest from reference TRBV7-3 and TRBJ2-7, the complete variable domain is GAGVSQTPSNKVTEKGKYVELRCDPISGHTALYWYRQSLGQGPEFLIYFQGTGAADDSGLPNDRFFAVRPEGSVSTLKIQRTERGDSAVYLCASSQTSGGGEQYFGPGTRLTVT.

The chain has TRBV2 and TRBJ1-5; D unresolved. The CDR3 sequence is 12 residues long. The germline V gene encodes CDR1 SNHLY and CDR2 FYNNEI. Trimming took 4 bases from V and 7 from J, leaving 8 bases between them. The CDR3 loop reads CASSGTRQPQHF. In DNA, the CDR3 is TGTGCCAGCAGTGGTACGCGGCAGCCCCAGCATTTT.

The chain recombines TRBV2 with TRBJ1-5; perhaps TRBD1 as D (5 bases). The CDR3 totals 14 residues. Germline CDR1 is SNHLY and CDR2 is FYNNEI. The V end was cut by 7 bases, the J end by 5 bases, with 15 bases between. The DNA of the CDR3 is TGTGCCAGCAATAGACAAGGGGCTTATCAGCCCCAGCATTTT. It encodes CASNRQGAYQPQHF.

This clone was recorded once. The gene calls are TRBV5-1 and TRBJ2-1, with 10 nucleotides matching TRBD2. Germline V CDR1 and CDR2: SGHRS, YFSETQ. The CDR3 is 18 amino acids. V dropped 1 base and J dropped 0; count of bases not matched to a gene: 7. CDR3 sequence: CASSLPSGRAGSYNEQFF. The CDR3 bases are TGCGCCAGCAGCTTGCCCAGCGGGAGGGCCGGCTCCTACAATGAGCAGTTCTTC.

V gene TRBV11-2 combines with J gene TRBJ2-1; 8 bases are a match to TRBD1. This CDR3 is built from 15 residues. Trimming took 5 bases from V and 1 from J; bases not matched to a gene: 4. Germline V gene lookup returns CDR1 SGHAT and CDR2 FQNNGV. CDR3 nucleotide sequence: TGTGCCAGCAGCATCACAGGGGGATCCTACAATGAGCAGTTCTTC. Protein: CASSITGGSYNEQFF.

V and J are TRBV28 and TRBJ1-3; 8 bases fit TRBD1. Germline CDR1 reads MDHEN; CDR2 reads SYDVKM. This CDR3 has 14 amino acids. With V trimmed by 4 bases and J by 4 bases, 3 bases remained unmatched. Here the CDR3 reads CASSSTGEGNTIYF. CDR3 nucleotides: TGTGCCAGCAGTTCGACAGGGGAAGGAAACACCATATATTTT.

The V gene is TRBV7-8, the J gene TRBJ1-1, with TRBD1 matching over 8 bases. The CDR3 spans 12 residues. Trimming at V came to 4 bases and at J to 11 bases, leaving 6 bases not matched to a gene. Germline lookup yields CDR1 SGHVS and CDR2 FQNEAQ. Here the CDR3 reads CASSSSYRGAFF. CDR3 nucleotides: TGTGCCAGCAGCTCCAGCTACAGGGGGGCTTTCTTT.

CDR3 sequence: CASSGGARNTEAFF. The DNA of the CDR3 is TGTGCCAGTAGTGGGGGGGCGAGAAACACTGAAGCTTTCTTT. The chain has TRBV19 and TRBJ1-1, with D possibly TRBD1 on 6 matching bases. Germline V CDR1 and CDR2: LNHDA, SQIVND (reference sequence). The CDR3 runs 14 residues. V lost 5 bases and J 2 bases, leaving 12 bases between the germline ends.

The chain employs TRBV7-8 and TRBJ2-7, with 8 bases aligning to TRBD2. The CDR3 has 18 residues. CDR1 and CDR2 from the germline V gene are SGHVS and FQNEAQ. The V gene end was trimmed by 1 base and the J gene end by 1 base; junction bases not matched to a gene: 12. The CDR3 spells CASSLGKFLAGGSYEQYF. The CDR3 DNA reads TGTGCCAGCAGCTTAGGCAAGTTCCTGGCGGGAGGTTCCTACGAGCAGTACTTC.

This sequence joins TRBV1 and TRBJ2-1; the table's TRBD2 call for D was not verified on the DNA. TRBV1 is annotated as a pseudogene. The CDR3 runs 16 residues. The chain's CDR3 is CTSSLAGGPKYDEQFF. The DNA of the CDR3 is TGCACCAGCAGCCTAGCGGGGGGGCCTAAATATGATGAGCAGTTCTTC.

The chain employs TRBV4-1 and TRBJ2-7; TRBD2 agrees at 7 bases. The CDR3 extends over 15 amino acids. Germline CDR1 and CDR2: MGHRA and YSYEKL. The J segment lost 4 bases and the V segment lost 0 bases, leaving 6 bases of the junction unmatched. CDR3 loop: CASSQDRSGGYEQYF. DNA of the CDR3: TGCGCCAGCAGCCAAGATCGGTCGGGAGGATACGAGCAGTACTTC.